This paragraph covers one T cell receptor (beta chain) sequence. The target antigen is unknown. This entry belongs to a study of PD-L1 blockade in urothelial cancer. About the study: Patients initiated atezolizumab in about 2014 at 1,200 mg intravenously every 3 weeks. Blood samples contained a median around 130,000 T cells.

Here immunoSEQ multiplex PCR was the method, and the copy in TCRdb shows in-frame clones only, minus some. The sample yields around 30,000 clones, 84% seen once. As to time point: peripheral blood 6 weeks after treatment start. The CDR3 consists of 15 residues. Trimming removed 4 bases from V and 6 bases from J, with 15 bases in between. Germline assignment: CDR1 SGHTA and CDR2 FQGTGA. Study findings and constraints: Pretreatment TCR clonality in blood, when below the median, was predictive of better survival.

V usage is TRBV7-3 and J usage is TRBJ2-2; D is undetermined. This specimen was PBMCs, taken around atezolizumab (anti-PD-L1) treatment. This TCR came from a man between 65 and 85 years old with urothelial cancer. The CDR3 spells CASSSSSLLSGELFF. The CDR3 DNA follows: TGTGCCAGCAGCTCGTCCTCCCTATTGTCCGGGGAGCTGTTTTTT. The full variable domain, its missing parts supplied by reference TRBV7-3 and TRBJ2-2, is GAGVSQTPSNKVTEKGKYVELRCDPISGHTALYWYRQSLGQGPEFLIYFQGTGAADDSGLPNDRFFAVRPEGSVSTLKIQRTERGDSAVYLCASSSSSLLSGELFFGEGSRLTVL.